The present entry profiles one T cell receptor beta chain with its context. Its antigen is as yet unknown. The CDR3 contains 15 residues. V was trimmed by 2 bases and J by 0 bases, leaving 10 bases between them. This sample was included in a study of CD8 T cells in Susac syndrome. About the research overall: Intravenous immunoglobulin alone or corticosteroids were being given to patients with Susac syndrome at blood draw, unless they were therapy-naive.

General study findings and limits: The Susac syndrome CD4+ T cell repertoires displayed no clonal expansion.

Random hexamers primed reverse transcription of about 0.45 to 1 ug RNA. The method of amplification for TCR beta CDR3 was immunoSEQ multiplex PCR, covering 54 Vbeta and 13 Jbeta. MiXCR, run by TCRdb on the immunoSEQ multiplex PCR reads, gives a single entry per CDR3 protein. The repertoire holds tens of thousands of distinct CDR3 sequences, with roughly 94% as singletons. Source material: CD4+ T cells from PBMCs. V usage is TRBV23-1 and J usage is TRBJ1-1, with a tentative D call TRBD1 (6 bases). TRBV23-1 is an ORF, with its function uncertain. This sequence was found in a human donor with Susac syndrome. The chain's CDR3 is CASSQSRGMNTEAFF. The DNA for the CDR3 is TGCGCCAGCAGTCAAAGCAGGGGAATGAACACTGAAGCTTTCTTT.